The sequence of this T cell receptor (beta chain) was determined in a study of technical replicates of blood from a few donors. Sequenced by immunoSEQ multiplex PCR; TCRdb stores in-frame clones only, minus some. Of about 86,000 clones in the sample, just over 95% are singletons; the top ten hold 0.3% to 0.45%. This CDR3 region has 17 residues. CDR1 and CDR2 from the germline V gene are LNHDA and SQIVND (reference sequence). With V trimmed by 4 bases and J by 1 base, 9 bases remained unmatched. The sequenced sample consisted of T cells isolated from PBMCs. The TCR comes from a human donor in good health. The chain recombines TRBV19 with TRBJ2-2; 7 bases line up with TRBD1. For the CDR3, the DNA is TGTGCCAGTAGTAGCCCAGACAGGGAATTGAACACCGGGGAGCTGTTTTTT. Its protein product is CASSSPDRELNTGELFF.